This T cell receptor (beta chain) was found in a study of cytomegalovirus exposure and HLA in healthy donors. Profiled with immunoSEQ multiplex PCR; TCRdb holds only in-frame clones, not every one. The sample records around 400,000 clones, approximately 90% being singletons. Germline V CDR1 and CDR2: MDHEN, SYDVKM. The V end lost 6 bases, the J end lost 6 bases, and 15 bases lay between the germline ends. The CDR3 has 14 amino acids. The sequence was collected from a woman younger than 30 in good health and CMV-seronegative. What was sequenced was PBMCs. The V gene is TRBV28, the J gene TRBJ1-5; D uncertain. The CDR3 DNA follows: TGTGCCAGCAGCTTCGTTGGTGGCAGTCAGCCCCAGCATTTT. It is translated as CASSFVGGSQPQHF. Based on the CDR3 plus reference TRBV28 and TRBJ1-5, the full variable domain is DVKVTQSSRYLVKRTGEKVFLECVQDMDHENMFWYRQDPGLGLRLIYFSYDVKMKEKGDIPEGYSVSREKKERFSLILESASTNQTSMYLCASSFVGGSQPQHFGDGTRLSIL.